Sequencing of this TCR beta chain was carried out in a study of blood T cells in healthy people across ages. This clonotype was seen only once. The antigen is undetermined. V trimming: 6 bases; J trimming: 3 bases; junction bases outside the gene matches: 9. CDR1 ENHRY and CDR2 SYGVKD come from the germline V gene. This CDR3 region has 15 residues. Primers used in a second PCR of roughly 6 to 11 cycles were a sample-barcoded 5' primer and a J-beta primer mix. TCRdb redid the calling of the 5' RACE reads with MiXCR, one entry per CDR3 protein. The sample shows over 1,200,000 distinct CDR3 sequences, approximately 59% of them seen only once. Study results and limitations: Roughly linearly, TCR beta diversity per million T cells fell as age increased. Donors of long life had a larger count of naive CD4+ cells and greater diversity than aged donors.

The sample comprised blood. This chain links TRBV10-3 with TRBJ2-5; the match to TRBD1 covers 8 bases. The sequence derives from a man between 18 and 35 years old in good health. CDR3 in amino acids: CAISATGDSKETQYF. CDR3 coding DNA: TGTGCCATCAGCGCGACAGGGGACTCAAAAGAGACCCAGTACTTC.